These T cell receptor beta chains were read from a single sample in a study of T-cell memory formation after mild COVID-19. TCRdb independently ran MiXCR on the 5' RACE reads; one entry per CDR3 protein. The sample holds 150,000 to 200,000 distinct CDR3 sequences; roughly 16% are singletons and the top ten take 2% to 2.5%. Sequencing input: PBMCs or a T cell subset sorted from them (not recorded which). Receptors were obtained from an adult woman who had mild COVID-19 (a few samples of this study predate the infection). Cell type and time point are not known. Both conserved end residues are part of each CDR3. The D gene is left open where the match is weak. Not every row has a clone size; where given, it reads once, few, many or a size class.

D gene	V gene	clone size	J gene	CDR3 protein	CDR3 DNA
TRBD1	TRBV5-5	few	TRBJ2-3	CASSPGGDRGRDTQYF	TGTGCCAGCAGCCCGGGGGGGGACAGGGGTAGGGATACGCAGTATTTT
-	TRBV3-1	-	TRBJ1-6	CASSQGYGDSPLHF	TGTGCCAGCAGCCAAGGGTACGGTGATTCACCCCTCCACTTT
TRBD1	TRBV24-1	-	TRBJ2-3	CATSDSGTGDNTQYF	TGTGCCACCAGTGATTCCGGGACAGGGGATAATACGCAGTATTTT
TRBD1	TRBV7-3	few	TRBJ1-1	CASSPQGANTEAFF	TGTGCCAGCAGCCCACAGGGGGCGAACACTGAAGCTTTCTTT
TRBD1	TRBV7-9	-	TRBJ1-1	CASSSYNLRQGKATEAFF	TGTGCCAGCAGCTCCTATAATTTGAGACAGGGTAAAGCCACTGAAGCTTTCTTT
TRBD2	TRBV4-1	many	TRBJ2-7	CASSQGTSGGTYEQYF	TGCGCCAGCAGCCAAGGCACTAGCGGGGGCACCTACGAGCAGTACTTC
-	TRBV29-1	few	TRBJ2-7	CSVRTVYEQYF	TGCAGCGTACGGACAGTCTACGAGCAGTACTTC
TRBD1	TRBV12-3/TRBV12-4	few	TRBJ1-2	CASSFGTALYGYTF	TGTGCCAGCAGTTTTGGGACAGCTCTCTATGGCTACACCTTC
-	TRBV15	-	TRBJ2-7	CATSRDLAEYEQYF	TGTGCCACCAGCAGAGACCTAGCCGAGTACGAGCAGTACTTC
TRBD1	TRBV28	few	TRBJ1-6	CASSLSTGYNSPLHF	TGTGCCAGCAGTTTATCGACAGGGTATAATTCACCCCTCCACTTT
-	TRBV18	-	TRBJ2-3	CASSPRALNPTSTDTQYF	TGTGCCAGCTCACCACGGGCCCTTAATCCTACTAGCACAGATACGCAGTATTTT
-	TRBV6-6	few	TRBJ1-5	CASSYVWDVGPPQHF	TGTGCCAGCAGTTACGTATGGGACGTCGGTCCGCCCCAGCATTTT
-	TRBV7-9	-	TRBJ1-1	CASSLRAEPNTEAFF	TGTGCCAGCAGCTTAAGGGCAGAACCTAACACTGAAGCTTTCTTT
TRBD1	TRBV29-1	-	TRBJ2-7	CSVTGTAAYEQYF	TGCAGCGTAACCGGGACAGCCGCCTACGAGCAGTACTTC
-	TRBV6-2/TRBV6-3	-	TRBJ1-2	CASTTRRNGVDGYTF	TGTGCCAGCACCACCCGGCGGAATGGGGTTGATGGCTACACCTTC
-	TRBV7-2	many	TRBJ1-3	CASSLSPNTIYF	TGTGCCAGCAGCTTATCGCCAAACACCATATATTTT
-	TRBV6-6	once	TRBJ1-5	CASSPFARVDSNQPQHF	TGTGCCAGCAGCCCTTTTGCCAGGGTTGATAGCAATCAGCCCCAGCATTTT
TRBD2	TRBV9	-	TRBJ2-5	CASSVLAGFQETQYF	TGTGCCAGCAGCGTCTTAGCGGGCTTCCAAGAGACCCAGTACTTC
-	TRBV12-3/TRBV12-4	few	TRBJ1-1	CASSLRAGDEAFF	TGTGCCAGCAGTCTTAGGGCAGGGGATGAAGCTTTCTTT
-	TRBV18	few	TRBJ2-7	CASSPSELHTYEQYF	TGTGCCAGCTCACCGTCGGAGCTTCACACCTACGAGCAGTACTTC
-	TRBV24-1	few	TRBJ2-1	CATSDRALIYNEQFF	TGTGCCACCAGTGACCGGGCCTTAATCTACAATGAGCAGTTCTTC
-	TRBV15	-	TRBJ1-1	CATSPRQGNTEAFF	TGTGCCACCAGCCCAAGGCAGGGAAACACTGAAGCTTTCTTT
TRBD1	TRBV4-3	many	TRBJ2-1	CASSPDGTGNNEQFF	TGCGCCAGCAGCCCTGATGGGACAGGGAATAATGAGCAGTTCTTC
TRBD1	TRBV5-6	few	TRBJ1-1	CASSLDRGLLNTEAFF	TGTGCCAGCAGCTTGGACAGGGGGCTTTTGAACACTGAAGCTTTCTTT
-	TRBV15	once	TRBJ2-5	CATSSQGVAETQYF	TGTGCCACCAGCAGTCAAGGAGTAGCGGAGACCCAGTACTTC
TRBD2	TRBV20-1	-	TRBJ2-5	CSARTRAGGRQTQYF	TGCAGTGCTAGAACCCGAGCGGGGGGGCGTCAGACCCAGTACTTC
-	TRBV4-2	many	TRBJ2-1	CASSQEESSYGNEQFF	TGTGCCAGCAGCCAAGAGGAGTCTAGTTACGGCAATGAGCAGTTCTTC
-	TRBV7-2	few	TRBJ2-3	CASSLDSGRERDTQYF	TGTGCCAGCAGCTTAGACTCGGGCCGAGAGCGGGATACGCAGTATTTT
TRBD1	TRBV7-2	-	TRBJ1-1	CASSSGYRGDEAFF	TGTGCCAGCAGCTCGGGATACAGGGGGGATGAAGCTTTCTTT
TRBD2	TRBV5-1	-	TRBJ2-5	CASSLSGSSVETQYF	TGCGCCAGCAGCTTGAGCGGGAGTTCGGTAGAGACCCAGTACTTC
-	TRBV27	-	TRBJ2-2	CASGRQNTGELFF	TGTGCCAGCGGTCGGCAAAACACCGGGGAGCTGTTTTTT
-	TRBV20-1	-	TRBJ2-3	CSARVPGVSTDTQYF	TGCAGTGCTAGAGTTCCGGGAGTGTCCACAGATACGCAGTATTTT
-	TRBV5-1	many	TRBJ2-1	CASRMAETYNEQFF	TGCGCCAGCAGAATGGCTGAAACATACAATGAGCAGTTCTTC
-	TRBV12-3/TRBV12-4	few	TRBJ2-7	CASSRSGDLGEQYF	TGTGCCAGCAGCAGATCCGGGGACCTCGGCGAGCAGTACTTC
TRBD2	TRBV11-2	few	TRBJ2-1	CASSSPTSGSPSVQFF	TGTGCCAGCAGCTCCCCGACTAGCGGGAGCCCTAGTGTGCAGTTCTTC
-	TRBV20-1	-	TRBJ2-5	CSARGQHQETQYF	TGCAGTGCTAGGGGACAACACCAAGAGACCCAGTACTTC
-	TRBV2	few	TRBJ2-3	CASSLENGSTDTQYF	TGTGCCAGCAGCTTGGAAAATGGTAGCACAGATACGCAGTATTTT
-	TRBV7-2	few	TRBJ1-3	CASSLDGGFSGNTIYF	TGTGCCAGCAGCTTGGACGGAGGGTTCTCTGGAAACACCATATATTTT
-	TRBV19	-	TRBJ2-6	CASSIGATGANVLTF	TGTGCCAGTAGTATCGGGGCGACTGGGGCCAACGTCCTGACTTTC
-	TRBV29-1	few	TRBJ2-3	CSVNRQVGSTDTQYF	TGCAGCGTTAATCGACAGGTTGGAAGCACAGATACGCAGTATTTT
-	TRBV7-2	-	TRBJ2-3	CASSLRGPTSTDTQYF	TGTGCCAGCAGCTTACGTGGACCAACGTCGACAGATACGCAGTATTTT
-	TRBV12-3/TRBV12-4	-	TRBJ1-5	CASTQTDQPQHF	TGTGCCAGCACCCAGACTGATCAGCCCCAGCATTTT
TRBD1	TRBV6-6	-	TRBJ1-2	CASTGPRGGFNYGYTF	TGTGCCAGCACGGGTCCAAGAGGGGGCTTCAACTATGGCTACACCTTC
-	TRBV7-9	-	TRBJ1-1	CATGLGGNTEAFF	TGTGCCACCGGGCTCGGGGGGAACACTGAAGCTTTCTTT
TRBD1	TRBV12-3/TRBV12-4	few	TRBJ1-4	CASSSDRGLGEKLFF	TGTGCCAGCAGTTCCGACAGGGGGCTAGGGGAAAAACTGTTTTTT
-	TRBV6-6	-	TRBJ2-3	CASSYPVVELAYEEDTQYF	TGTGCCAGCAGTTACCCCGTAGTAGAGTTGGCCTATGAAGAAGATACGCAGTATTTT
TRBD1	TRBV12-3/TRBV12-4	-	TRBJ1-1	CASSQKQGPGDEAFF	TGTGCCAGCAGCCAGAAACAGGGGCCAGGAGATGAAGCTTTCTTT
-	TRBV4-1	-	TRBJ1-5	CASSQERKLGGAASLYSNQPQHF	TGCGCCAGCAGCCAAGAACGAAAGTTAGGGGGGGCAGCGTCCTTGTATAGCAATCAGCCCCAGCATTTT
TRBD1	TRBV6-1	-	TRBJ1-1	CASSEGTGVGAEAFF	TGTGCCAGCAGTGAAGGAACAGGGGTTGGTGCTGAAGCTTTCTTT
-	TRBV15	-	TRBJ2-5	CATSRTGSETQYF	TGTGCCACCAGCAGAACCGGGAGTGAGACCCAGTACTTC
TRBD2	TRBV6-5	many	TRBJ2-1	CASSSLTSGYYNEQFF	TGTGCCAGCAGTTCACTGACTAGCGGATACTACAATGAGCAGTTCTTC
-	TRBV29-1	few	TRBJ2-1	CSVEGGIGGRTGEQFF	TGCAGCGTTGAAGGGGGCATTGGGGGCAGGACGGGTGAGCAGTTCTTC
-	TRBV6-2/TRBV6-3	few	TRBJ2-7	CASSSRGTYEQYF	TGTGCCAGCAGTTCGCGCGGCACCTACGAGCAGTACTTC